The T cell receptor beta chain described here comes from a study of T cells in Graves' hyperthyroidism and ophthalmopathy. With duration under 3 months, ophthalmopathy was active: Clinical Activity Score at least 3, NOSPECS at least 4. The diagnostic basis comprised clinical symptoms, serum thyroxine and TRAb, thyroid ultrasound and orbital computed tomography. CDR3 length: 10 residues. V was cut by 5 bases and J by 9 bases, with 8 bases left in between. Germline V gives CDR1 DFQATT, CDR2 SNEGSKA (reference sequence). Of note for this clonotype: Its matching antigen is unknown.

Amplification yielded TCR beta CDR3 regions, with RNA transcripts as the source. The TCR CDR3 was amplified in a first-round RT-PCR using the HTBI primer set. MiXCR, run by TCRdb on the multiplex PCR reads, gives a single entry per CDR3 protein. The sample includes 500,000 to 650,000 distinct CDR3 sequences, about 20% of them seen just once. The study, taken as a whole, reports: Blood held most thyroid clonotypes expanded above 0.001 frequency. The model forecast ophthalmopathy, anticipating it by a median about 6.5 months before onset.

The sequenced sample consisted of blood. The sequence came from a man in his forties with Graves' ophthalmopathy. The genes are TRBV20-1 and TRBJ2-1, with D hard to call. The CDR3 is CSASVAEQFF. As DNA, the CDR3 is TGCAGTGCTTCCGTGGCTGAGCAGTTCTTC.